These 9 T cell receptor beta chains originate from one sample sequenced in a study of cytomegalovirus exposure and HLA in healthy donors. This table comes from immunoSEQ multiplex PCR, and its TCRdb copy is limited to in-frame clones, with some not included. The profile shows 65,000 to 75,000 clones, 96% of them singletons. Sequencing was done on a sample of PBMCs. Receptors were obtained from a woman aged 18-35 years in good health and CMV-seropositive.

In this sample, this clone turned up once. This chain connects TRBV11-3 to TRBJ2-5, with TRBD2 identical over 10 bases. The CDR3 totals 15 residues. V lost 4 bases and J lost 0; bases outside the gene matches: 2. The V gene's germline CDR1 is SGHNT and CDR2 YENEEA. The CDR3 is CASSSGTSDQETQYF. Here the CDR3 DNA reads TGTGCCAGCAGCTCCGGGACTAGCGACCAAGAGACCCAGTACTTC.

The rearrangement links TRBV9 to TRBJ2-4; weak D call: TRBD1 (5 bases). Germline CDR1 reads SGDLS; CDR2 reads YYNGEE. The CDR3 length is 16 residues. V lost 0 bases to trimming and J lost 7 bases, with 17 bases between them. The CDR3 nucleotides are TGTGCCAGCAGCGTAGGCCAGGGAATATCCGCGAACATTCAGTACTTC. Translating it yields CASSVGQGISANIQYF.

V gene TRBV7-2 combines with J gene TRBJ2-4, with 7 bases fitting TRBD1. The CDR3 loop spans 14 amino acids. Trimming cost V 5 bases and J 7 bases; bases outside gene matches: 8. Germline assignment: CDR1 SGHTA and CDR2 FQGNSA. In DNA, the CDR3 is TGTGCCAGCAGCCCGCAGGGGGTGATGAACATTCAGTACTTC. Translating gives CASSPQGVMNIQYF.

This chain joins TRBV6-5 and TRBJ2-7; 7 nucleotides line up with TRBD1. V shed 5 bases and J 2 bases; nucleotides not matched to a gene: 6. Germline V gene data show CDR1 as MNHEY and CDR2 as SVGAGI. The CDR3 runs to 14 residues. This CDR3 is CASSSSDRAYEQYF. In DNA form, the CDR3 reads TGTGCCAGCAGTAGCTCTGACAGGGCCTACGAGCAGTACTTC.

The chain uses TRBV7-9 and TRBJ2-2; 8 positions agree with TRBD2. From germline, CDR1 is SEHNR and CDR2 FQNEAQ (reference sequence). Trimming at V came to 1 base and at J to 4 bases, leaving 11 bases not matched to a gene. The CDR3 covers 18 residues. The CDR3 DNA is TGTGCCAGCAGCTTAGAGATATCGGGAGGGCCGAGCACCGGGGAGCTGTTTTTT. As protein: CASSLEISGGPSTGELFF.

CDR3 protein: CASSQGTGDGSYEQYF. CDR3 nucleotide sequence: TGCGCCAGCAGCCAAGGGACAGGGGACGGCTCCTACGAGCAGTACTTC. The rearrangement links TRBV4-3 to TRBJ2-7; TRBD1 aligns across 9 bases. The CDR3 is made up of 16 amino acids. The J segment lost 0 bases and the V segment lost 1 base, leaving 4 bases of the junction unmatched. Germline lookup yields CDR1 LGHNA and CDR2 YSLEER.

The chain uses TRBV5-5 and TRBJ1-1, with 11 nucleotides matching TRBD1. The trim removed 4 bases at V and 5 bases at J, leaving 13 bases unmatched. The CDR3 has 17 residues. The germline CDR1 and CDR2 sequences are SGHKS and YYEKEE (reference sequence). CDR3 sequence: CASSKRTGGAVVTEAFF. In DNA, the CDR3 is TGTGCCAGCAGCAAAAGGACAGGGGGCGCGGTTGTTACTGAAGCTTTCTTT.

The chain combines TRBV5-1 with TRBJ2-7, with TRBD1 identical over 9 bases. The J segment lost 6 bases and the V segment lost 4 bases, leaving 5 bases of the junction unmatched. The CDR3 loop spans 13 amino acids. Per the germline V gene, CDR1 is SGHRS and CDR2 is YFSETQ. DNA of the CDR3: TGCGCCAGCAGCCCCCGACAGGGGGGCGAGCAGTACTTC. Translation gives CASSPRQGGEQYF. The full variable domain, completed using reference TRBV5-1 and TRBJ2-7, is KAGVTQTPRYLIKTRGQQVTLSCSPISGHRSVSWYQQTPGQGLQFLFEYFSETQRNKGNFPGRFSGRQFSNSRSEMNVSTLELGDSALYLCASSPRQGGEQYFGPGTRLTVT.

The CDR3 region is CASSPETSGTSWVTYEQFF. The CDR3 DNA sequence: TGTGCCAGCAGCCCCGAGACTAGCGGGACGTCATGGGTGACTTATGAGCAGTTCTTC. This chain connects TRBV7-3 to TRBJ2-1; 11 bases match TRBD2. This CDR3 comprises 19 residues. With V trimmed by 5 bases and J by 8 bases, 20 bases remained unmatched. Per the germline V gene, CDR1 is SGHTA and CDR2 is FQGTGA.